The following is a T cell receptor (beta chain) sequence with its context. Its antigen is undetermined. The sample comes from a study of shared clonotypes between healthy human individuals. Across the study: Those who served as donors were a couple of women and a few men between the ages of 18 and 49. General observations from the study: Shared clonotypes: roughly 4.5% naive CD4, around 3.5% naive CD8, about 2.5% memory CD4, approximately 0.41% memory CD8. Sorted-subset sequencing, rarefaction showed, was incomplete despite large depth.

Methods used by the authors: Filtering of immunoSEQ junctional sequences could not match full-length read filtering. Produced via immunoSEQ multiplex PCR; TCRdb's table is partial and in-frame only. The V and J calls and clone size are taken from that table; D and trimming were inferred from the DNA. This table holds 1.6 million or so clones, 98% found once. The sequenced material came from naive CD4+ T cells sorted from blood. Regarding subset: CD45RA+ positively selected. The source is a man aged 30 to 39 in good health.

The CDR3 nucleotides read TGTGCCAGCAGCTTAGTCCACCGGACTAGCTCTTCCTACGAGCAGTACTTC. Translated, it gives CASSLVHRTSSSYEQYF. The rearrangement joins TRBV7-8 to TRBJ2-7; 8 bases match TRBD2. CDR1 and CDR2 (germline): SGHVS, FQNEAQ. The length of the CDR3 is 17 residues. Trimming at V came to 1 base and at J to 1 base, leaving 9 bases not matched to a gene.